The present entry profiles one TCR beta chain with its context. Trimming took off 5 bases at V and 4 bases at J, with 11 bases between the two ends. The CDR3 runs to 13 residues. The source material, RNA transcripts, was used to amplify TCR beta CDR3 regions. RT-PCR in the first round (using the HTBI primer set) targeted the TCR CDR3. Using its own MiXCR run on the multiplex PCR reads, TCRdb lists one record per CDR3 protein. The sample includes a few hundred thousand distinct CDR3 sequences, roughly 14% of them seen just once. Newly diagnosed hyperthyroidism, duration under 2 months, in patients aged 18 to 65. Exclusion followed for patients with uncontrolled infection, other autoimmune disease, pregnancy or lactation. This sample was included in a study of T cells in Graves' hyperthyroidism and ophthalmopathy.

The sequenced material came from blood. The chain recombines TRBV12-3 or TRBV12-4 with TRBJ1-2; TRBD1 is a possible D gene (5 bases). The source of this sequence is a woman younger than 35 with Graves' hyperthyroidism that later progressed to Graves' ophthalmopathy. CDR3: CASSIQGSYGYTF. The CDR3 region has the DNA TGTGCCAGCAGTATTCAGGGCAGCTATGGCTACACCTTC.